The clone carrying this T cell receptor (beta chain) came up a few times. The antigen remains undetermined. The read stops 3 residues short of the end of the CDR3; the missing end is completed from the germline J gene. The data belong to a study of T cell clonality in common variable immunodeficiency. Findings and limits, study-wide: TCRbeta clonality was increased in CVID versus healthy controls. Reportedly, TCR beta sequences from common variable immunodeficiency showed fewer deletions and N-nucleotide insertions.

CDR3 length: 14 amino acids. Germline V gene data show CDR1 as GTSNPN and CDR2 as SVGIG (reference sequence). V lost 5 bases, J lost 6 bases, and 5 bases stayed unmatched. CVID subjects had received replacement immunoglobulin for at least one year. Sequencing input was equivalent genomic DNA from CVID and controls. This table comes from immunoSEQ multiplex PCR, and its TCRdb copy is limited to in-frame clones, with some not included. The table lists 16,000 or so clones, with no singletons. Input material: peripheral blood mononuclear cells. The clonotype comes from a human donor with common variable immunodeficiency. This chain connects TRBV30 to TRBJ1-5, with TRBD1 matching 12 bases. Partial CDR3 DNA: TGTGCCTGGGGGGGACAGGGGGCGATTCAGCCC. Translated, it gives CAWGGQGAIQP. The CDR3 in full is CAWGGQGAIQPQHF.